A selection of T cell receptor beta chains follows, all from one sample in a study of cytomegalovirus exposure and HLA in healthy donors. Clones were sequenced by immunoSEQ multiplex PCR, and TCRdb holds only the in-frame ones, with some missing. The sample carries 150,000 or so clones, approximately 80% recorded once. Sample: PBMCs. The receptors originated from a middle-aged woman in good health and CMV-seronegative. Both conserved end residues are part of each CDR3. Fields, in order: V gene, CDR3 length, D gene, J gene, clone size, CDR3 DNA, CDR3 protein. D genes are given only for firm matches. Rows may omit the clone size; those that give it use once, few, many or a size class.

TRBV6-1	15	TRBD2	TRBJ2-5	NA	TGTGCCTCACTAGCGGGGGGGTTCTTTAGAGAGACCCAGTACTTC	CASLAGGFFRETQYF
TRBV4-3	17	NA	TRBJ1-2	NA	TGCGCCAGCAGCCAAGACCCCCCCACGGCAGGCAGCTATGGCTACACCTTC	CASSQDPPTAGSYGYTF
TRBV27	15	TRBD1	TRBJ1-5	NA	TGTGCCAGCAGTTCCGGGACAGGGTCGGATCAGCCCCAGCATTTT	CASSSGTGSDQPQHF
TRBV30	13	NA	TRBJ1-5	NA	TGTGCCTGGAGTGTACAGGGTAATCAGCCCCAGCATTTT	CAWSVQGNQPQHF
TRBV29-1	14	TRBD1	TRBJ1-4	once	TGCAGCGTTCTCTCAGGGGGCGCGGATGAAAAACTGTTTTTT	CSVLSGGADEKLFF
TRBV7-2	15	TRBD2	TRBJ2-7	few	TGTGCCAGCAGCTTACACTCCGGGGGGGGCTACGAGCAGTACTTC	CASSLHSGGGYEQYF
TRBV18	17	TRBD2	TRBJ2-3	NA	TGTGCCAGCTCACGTCCCATAGCGGGAGTCGGCACAGATACGCAGTATTTT	CASSRPIAGVGTDTQYF
TRBV7-6	13	NA	TRBJ2-3	NA	TGTGCCAGCAGCTTCGGGGGTACGGATACGCAGTATTTT	CASSFGGTDTQYF
TRBV6-6	14	NA	TRBJ2-5	NA	TGTGCCAGCAGCCCAATATTGGAGGTAGAGACCCAGTACTTC	CASSPILEVETQYF
TRBV19	15	NA	TRBJ2-3	NA	TGTGCCAGTAGTCCCCCGGGGAGGGGGACAGATACGCAGTATTTT	CASSPPGRGTDTQYF
TRBV11-2	15	NA	TRBJ1-2	NA	TGTGCCAGCAGCTTAGAGGGCAGGCCCAACTATGGCTACACCTTC	CASSLEGRPNYGYTF
TRBV15	14	NA	TRBJ2-1	NA	TGTGCCACCAGCAGAGCTGGCTCATACAATGAGCAGTTCTTC	CATSRAGSYNEQFF
TRBV5-1	15	TRBD1	TRBJ1-3	NA	TGCGCCAGCAGCTTACAGGGGATGGGTGGAAACACCATATATTTT	CASSLQGMGGNTIYF
TRBV7-2	13	NA	TRBJ1-1	once	TGTGCCAGCAGCTTCTCCAGGGACACTGAAGCTTTCTTT	CASSFSRDTEAFF
TRBV28	15	TRBD1	TRBJ1-1	NA	TGTGCCAGCAGTCTATTCAGACAGGGGGCCCGCGAAGCTTTCTTT	CASSLFRQGAREAFF
TRBV6-1	14	NA	TRBJ2-7	NA	TGTGCCAGCAGTGTCGACAGTCCTTCCTACGAGCAGTACTTC	CASSVDSPSYEQYF
TRBV28	15	NA	TRBJ1-5	few	TGTGCCAGCACCCGGACGTGGAGGGTCAATCAGCCCCAGCATTTT	CASTRTWRVNQPQHF
TRBV7-2	14	NA	TRBJ2-3	NA	TGTGCCAGCAGCTTGGGGCTCCCCAGCGATACGCAGTATTTT	CASSLGLPSDTQYF
TRBV15	17	TRBD2	TRBJ2-7	NA	TGTGCCACCAGCAGAGTTTTACTAGCGGGGGGCGATGGCGAGCAGTACTTC	CATSRVLLAGGDGEQYF
TRBV2	13	NA	TRBJ1-5	NA	TGTGCCAGCAGTCGCAGGTCTGATCAGCCCCAGCATTTT	CASSRRSDQPQHF
TRBV7-3	16	NA	TRBJ2-5	NA	TGTGCCAGCAGCCCGGGTAGAGAGGGCAGTAGGGAGACCCAGTACTTC	CASSPGREGSRETQYF
TRBV5-1	16	TRBD2	TRBJ2-7	NA	TGCGCCAGCAGCATGAAGACTAGCGGGGAAGGGTACGAGCAGTACTTC	CASSMKTSGEGYEQYF
TRBV29-1	15	NA	TRBJ1-5	NA	TGCAGCGTTGAAGATTGGGGGGGTAGCAATCAGCCCCAGCATTTT	CSVEDWGGSNQPQHF
TRBV7-2	13	NA	TRBJ2-5	NA	TGTGCCAGCAGCAACAGGGATCGGGAGACCCAGTACTTC	CASSNRDRETQYF
TRBV4-3	20	NA	TRBJ2-1	NA	TGCGCCAGCAGCCAAGATTTCGGGGGACGCAGGTCGAGCTCCTACAATGAGCAGTTCTTC	CASSQDFGGRRSSSYNEQFF
TRBV30	13	NA	TRBJ2-5	NA	TGTGCCTGGAGTTCCGGGTACCAAGAGACCCAGTACTTC	CAWSSGYQETQYF
TRBV28	13	NA	TRBJ2-1	once	TGTGCCAGCAGTTCGCCCGGGAAGAATGAGCAGTTCTTC	CASSSPGKNEQFF
TRBV28	12	NA	TRBJ1-5	NA	TGTGCCACCGGAGGGAGCAATCAGCCCCAGCATTTT	CATGGSNQPQHF
TRBV6-5	14	NA	TRBJ1-1	NA	TGTGCCAGCAACCCGGGACAAGTGAACACTGAAGCTTTCTTT	CASNPGQVNTEAFF
TRBV5-4	16	TRBD2	TRBJ2-5	NA	TGTGCCAGCAGCCCCGGTCCTAGCGGAGATTTGGGTGCCCAGTACTTC	CASSPGPSGDLGAQYF
TRBV5-1	15	NA	TRBJ1-6	NA	TGCGCCAGCAGCTTGGCGTTTCAGGATAATTCACCCCTCCACTTT	CASSLAFQDNSPLHF
TRBV7-6	13	TRBD1	TRBJ1-2	NA	TGTGCCAGCAGCCCGACAGGGACTGGAGGCTACACCTTC	CASSPTGTGGYTF
TRBV4-3	18	TRBD2	TRBJ2-7	NA	TGCGCCAGCAGCCAAGCCCTAGCGGGAGGCCTTAGCTCCTACGAGCAGTACTTC	CASSQALAGGLSSYEQYF
TRBV2	16	NA	TRBJ1-1	once	TGTGCCAGCAGTGAAAGGTCGGGCAGGGGGAACACTGAAGCTTTCTTT	CASSERSGRGNTEAFF
TRBV18	15	TRBD1	TRBJ2-1	NA	TGTGCCAGCTCACCACTTAGGACAGGGGATAATGAGCAGTTCTTC	CASSPLRTGDNEQFF
TRBV7-9	17	TRBD1	TRBJ2-2	NA	TGTGCCAGCAGGACGACAGGGGATGGGGTGGCCACCGGGGAGCTGTTTTTT	CASRTTGDGVATGELFF
TRBV19	16	TRBD1	TRBJ2-7	NA	TGTGCCAGTAGTATATCGGGGACCAGGGGGCGGTACGAGCAGTACTTC	CASSISGTRGRYEQYF
TRBV18	15	TRBD2	TRBJ2-3	NA	TGTGCCAGCTCGGCCGGGAGGGAGAGCACAGATACGCAGTATTTT	CASSAGRESTDTQYF
TRBV7-2	19	TRBD2	TRBJ2-3	NA	TGTGCCAGCAGCTTAGGTCTCCCCTCCCTAGCGGGACTCACAGATACGCAGTATTTT	CASSLGLPSLAGLTDTQYF
TRBV5-1	16	TRBD2	TRBJ2-2	NA	TGCGCCAGCAGCCCACCGGGGAGGGGTGACACCGGGGAGCTGTTTTTT	CASSPPGRGDTGELFF
TRBV13	13	NA	TRBJ2-7	NA	TGTGCCAGCACACGGACTACCCGGCACGAGCAGTACTTC	CASTRTTRHEQYF
TRBV13	15	NA	TRBJ2-7	once	TGTGCCAGCAGCTTAGTAACGCTCAGCTCCTACGAGCAGTACTTC	CASSLVTLSSYEQYF
TRBV9	15	NA	TRBJ1-1	NA	TGTGCCAGCAGCGTACTGTCAGGGATGAACACTGAAGCTTTCTTT	CASSVLSGMNTEAFF
TRBV6-1	16	NA	TRBJ1-5	once	TGTGCCAGCAGTGAGAGAACAGGGCTTAGCAATCAGCCCCAGCATTTT	CASSERTGLSNQPQHF
TRBV4-2	13	NA	TRBJ2-1	NA	TGTGCCAGCAGCCAAGTGGAGGTCCATGAGCAGTTCTTC	CASSQVEVHEQFF
TRBV5-4	15	NA	TRBJ2-3	NA	TGTGCCAGCAGCTTAGTAGCGCTGAGCACAGATACGCAGTATTTT	CASSLVALSTDTQYF
TRBV29-1	14	TRBD2	TRBJ2-7	once	TGCAGCGTTGAGACTAGCGGGGGGTCCTACGAGCAGTACTTC	CSVETSGGSYEQYF
TRBV7-2	14	TRBD1	TRBJ2-7	NA	TGTGCCAGCAGCTCCCGGACAGGGCAGGGCGAGCAGTACTTC	CASSSRTGQGEQYF
TRBV11-2	16	NA	TRBJ2-5	NA	TGTGCCAGCAGCTTATTCTCCCTAGGGGGACAAGAGACCCAGTACTTC	CASSLFSLGGQETQYF
TRBV29-1	10	NA	TRBJ1-2	NA	TGCAGCGTTGACTTCCTTGGCTACACCTTC	CSVDFLGYTF